This T cell receptor (beta chain) came from a study of post-analysis software for immune sequencing data. Study details: Relapsing-remitting, secondary progressive and progressive-relapsing forms made up the multiple sclerosis disease courses.

V lost 8 bases to trimming and J lost 0 bases, with 13 bases between them. Germline V gene data show CDR1 as SEHNR and CDR2 as FQNEAQ (reference sequence). The CDR3 is 14 amino acids. Study observations and caveats: TRBV5-6, TRBV5-1 and TRBV20-1 were among five TRBV segments more frequent in patients than controls. Normalized Chao1 diversity in multiple sclerosis patients fell significantly below that of controls.

With respect to this clonotype: Its antigen is currently unknown.

Presence of unique molecular identifiers characterized the TCR beta cDNA libraries. TCRdb reprocessed the PCR reads with MiXCR, giving one entry per CDR3 protein. The table shows around 160,000 distinct CDR3 sequences, with around 34% occurring only once. The sample here was blood, taken after autologous hematopoietic stem cell transplantation. The chain uses TRBV7-9 and TRBJ1-2, with D possibly matching TRBD1 (6 bases). This sequence was found in a girl aged 10 to 17 with multiple sclerosis. CDR3 residues: CASGQGIANYGYTF. CDR3 bases: TGTGCCAGCGGGCAGGGGATTGCTAACTATGGCTACACCTTC.